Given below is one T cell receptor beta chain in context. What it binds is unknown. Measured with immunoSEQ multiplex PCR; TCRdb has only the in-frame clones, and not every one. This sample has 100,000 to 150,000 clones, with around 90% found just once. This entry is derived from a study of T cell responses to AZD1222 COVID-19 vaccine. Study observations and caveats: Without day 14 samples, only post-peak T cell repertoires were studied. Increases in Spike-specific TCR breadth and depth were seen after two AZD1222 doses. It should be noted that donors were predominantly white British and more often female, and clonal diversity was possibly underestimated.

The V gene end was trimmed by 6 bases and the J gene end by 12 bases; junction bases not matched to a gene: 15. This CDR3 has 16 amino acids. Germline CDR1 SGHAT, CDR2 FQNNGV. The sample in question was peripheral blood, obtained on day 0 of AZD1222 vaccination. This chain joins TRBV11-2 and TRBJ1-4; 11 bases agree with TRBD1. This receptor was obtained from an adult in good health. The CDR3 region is CASRGGRGQGVGELFF. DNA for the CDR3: TGTGCCAGCAGGGGAGGCCGGGGACAGGGGGTTGGGGAACTGTTTTTT.